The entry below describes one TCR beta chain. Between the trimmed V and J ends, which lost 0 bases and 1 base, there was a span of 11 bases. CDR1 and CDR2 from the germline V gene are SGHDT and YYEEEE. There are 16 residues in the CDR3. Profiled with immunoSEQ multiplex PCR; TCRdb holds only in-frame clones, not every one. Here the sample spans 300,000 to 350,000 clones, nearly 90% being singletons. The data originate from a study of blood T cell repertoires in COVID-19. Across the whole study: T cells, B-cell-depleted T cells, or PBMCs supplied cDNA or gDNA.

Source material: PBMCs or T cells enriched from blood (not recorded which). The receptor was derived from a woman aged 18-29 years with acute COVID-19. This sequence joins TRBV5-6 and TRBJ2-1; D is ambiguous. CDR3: CASSLALGPSYNEQFF. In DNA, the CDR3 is TGTGCCAGCAGCTTGGCTCTAGGCCCTTCCTACAATGAGCAGTTCTTC.